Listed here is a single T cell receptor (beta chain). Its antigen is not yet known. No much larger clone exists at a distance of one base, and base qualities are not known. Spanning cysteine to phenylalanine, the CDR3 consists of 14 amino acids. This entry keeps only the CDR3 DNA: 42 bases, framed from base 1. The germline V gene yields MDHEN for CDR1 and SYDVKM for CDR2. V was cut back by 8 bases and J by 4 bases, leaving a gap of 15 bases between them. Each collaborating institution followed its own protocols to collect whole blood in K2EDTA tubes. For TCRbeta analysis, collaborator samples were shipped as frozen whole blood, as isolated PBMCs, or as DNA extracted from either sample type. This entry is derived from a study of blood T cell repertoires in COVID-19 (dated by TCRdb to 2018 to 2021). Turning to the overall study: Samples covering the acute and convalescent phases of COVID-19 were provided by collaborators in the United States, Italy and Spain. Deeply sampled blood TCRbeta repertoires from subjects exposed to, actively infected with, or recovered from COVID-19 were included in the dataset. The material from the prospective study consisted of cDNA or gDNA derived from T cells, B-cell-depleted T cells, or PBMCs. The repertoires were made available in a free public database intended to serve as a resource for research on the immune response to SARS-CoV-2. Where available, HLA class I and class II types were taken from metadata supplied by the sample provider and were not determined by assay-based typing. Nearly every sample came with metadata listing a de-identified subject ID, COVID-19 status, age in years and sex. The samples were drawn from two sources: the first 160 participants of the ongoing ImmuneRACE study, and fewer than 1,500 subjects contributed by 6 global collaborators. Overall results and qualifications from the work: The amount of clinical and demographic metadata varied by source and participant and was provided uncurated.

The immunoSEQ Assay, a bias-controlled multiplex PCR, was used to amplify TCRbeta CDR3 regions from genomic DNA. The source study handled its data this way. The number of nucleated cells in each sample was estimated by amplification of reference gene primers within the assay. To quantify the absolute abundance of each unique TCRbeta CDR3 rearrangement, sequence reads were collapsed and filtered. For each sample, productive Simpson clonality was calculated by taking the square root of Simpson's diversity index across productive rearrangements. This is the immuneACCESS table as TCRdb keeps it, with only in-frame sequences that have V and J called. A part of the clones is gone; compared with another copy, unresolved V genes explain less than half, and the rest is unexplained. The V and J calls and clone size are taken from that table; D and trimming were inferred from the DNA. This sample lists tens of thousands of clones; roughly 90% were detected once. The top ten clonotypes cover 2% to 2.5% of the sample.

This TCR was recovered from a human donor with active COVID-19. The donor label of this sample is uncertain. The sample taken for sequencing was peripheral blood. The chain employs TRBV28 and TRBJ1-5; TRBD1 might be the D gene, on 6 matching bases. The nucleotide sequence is TGTGCCAGCGTATCCCACCAGGGGAATCAGCCCCAGCATTTT. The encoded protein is CASVSHQGNQPQHF.